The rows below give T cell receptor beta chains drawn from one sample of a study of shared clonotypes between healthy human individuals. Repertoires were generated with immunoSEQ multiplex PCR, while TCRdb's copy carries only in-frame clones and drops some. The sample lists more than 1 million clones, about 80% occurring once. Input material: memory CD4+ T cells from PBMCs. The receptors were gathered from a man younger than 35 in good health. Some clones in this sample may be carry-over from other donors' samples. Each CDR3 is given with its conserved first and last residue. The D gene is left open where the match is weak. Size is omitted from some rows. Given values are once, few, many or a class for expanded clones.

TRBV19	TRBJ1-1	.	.	CASRQSGWFF	TGTGCCAGTAGACAGTCCGGGTGGTTCTTT
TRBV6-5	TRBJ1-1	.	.	CASSYPTGLGIGAFF	TGTGCCAGCAGTTACCCCACAGGGTTAGGGATCGGAGCTTTCTTT
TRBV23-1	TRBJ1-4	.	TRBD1	CASSQNPGQGCEKLFF	TGCGCCAGCAGTCAAAACCCGGGACAGGGATGTGAAAAACTGTTTTTT
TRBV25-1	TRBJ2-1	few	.	CASSRSVGDVEQFF	TGTGCCAGCAGTCGGTCCGTGGGGGACGTTGAGCAGTTCTTC
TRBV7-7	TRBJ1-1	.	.	CASSLSGNTEAFF	TGTGCCAGCAGCTTGTCAGGGAACACTGAAGCTTTCTTT
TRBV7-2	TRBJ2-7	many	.	CASSLVDWDEQYF	TGTGCCAGCAGCTTAGTGGATTGGGACGAGCAGTACTTC
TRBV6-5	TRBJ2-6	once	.	CASSRGFSGANVLTF	TGTGCCAGCAGCCGAGGTTTCTCTGGGGCCAACGTCCTGACTTTC
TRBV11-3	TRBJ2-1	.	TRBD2	CASSSGSMREGPSYNEQFF	TGTGCCAGCAGCTCAGGGAGTATGCGGGAGGGCCCCTCCTACAATGAGCAGTTCTTC
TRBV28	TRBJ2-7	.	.	CASSLVMGRGGDEQYF	TGTGCCAGCAGTTTAGTGATGGGCAGGGGAGGAGACGAGCAGTACTTC
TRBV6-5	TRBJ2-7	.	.	CASSYTPGTYEQYF	TGTGCCAGCAGTTACACCCCAGGGACCTACGAGCAGTACTTC
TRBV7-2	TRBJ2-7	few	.	CASSLAALGAGQYF	TGTGCCAGCAGCTTAGCTGCGCTCGGGGCTGGGCAGTACTTC
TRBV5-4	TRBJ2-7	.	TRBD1	CASSSKQGSGDEQYF	TGTGCCAGCAGTTCCAAACAGGGGTCCGGGGACGAGCAGTACTTC
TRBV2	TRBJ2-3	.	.	CASKPANTDTQYF	TGTGCCAGCAAACCGGCGAACACAGATACGCAGTATTTT
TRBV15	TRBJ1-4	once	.	CATSSTGQTNEKLFF	TGTGCCACCAGCAGTACAGGGCAAACTAATGAAAAACTGTTTTTT
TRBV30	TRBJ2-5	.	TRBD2	CAWSGLAGVEETQYF	TGTGCCTGGAGCGGGCTAGCGGGAGTAGAAGAGACCCAGTACTTC
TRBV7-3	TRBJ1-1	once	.	CASSPGGAMNTEAFF	TGTGCCAGCAGCCCCGGGGGGGCAATGAACACTGAAGCTTTCTTT
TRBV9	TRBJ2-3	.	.	CASSVVGQGTDTQYF	TGTGCCAGCAGCGTAGTGGGCCAGGGAACAGATACGCAGTATTTT
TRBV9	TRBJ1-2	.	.	CASSVDYGHNYGYTF	TGTGCCAGCAGCGTAGATTATGGGCATAACTATGGCTACACCTTC
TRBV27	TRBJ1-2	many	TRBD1	CASSPGQGVFGYTF	TGTGCCAGCAGTCCCGGACAGGGGGTCTTTGGCTACACCTTC
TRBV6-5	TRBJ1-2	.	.	CASSPAPNYGYTF	TGTGCCAGCAGTCCCGCTCCCAACTATGGCTACACCTTC
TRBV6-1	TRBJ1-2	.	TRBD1	CAGQLDRGVYGYTF	TGTGCCGGACAATTGGACAGGGGGGTCTATGGCTACACCTTC
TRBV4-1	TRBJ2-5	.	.	CASSPGRTIEGETQYF	TGCGCCAGCAGCCCTGGTCGTACAATCGAAGGGGAGACCCAGTACTTC
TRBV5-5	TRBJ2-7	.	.	CASSRRHLEFPYEQYF	TGTGCCAGCAGCCGCCGACATCTTGAATTCCCCTACGAGCAGTACTTC
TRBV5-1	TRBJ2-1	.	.	CASSLMSAGSGVEQFF	TGCGCCAGCAGCTTGATGTCGGCAGGATCGGGCGTTGAGCAGTTCTTC
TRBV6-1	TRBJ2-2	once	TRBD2	CASSEGSGAGAGELFF	TGTGCCAGCAGTGAGGGGAGCGGGGCCGGTGCCGGGGAGCTGTTTTTT
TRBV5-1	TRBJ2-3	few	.	CASSLGGVRVTDTQYF	TGCGCCAGCAGCTTGGGGGGAGTGAGGGTCACAGATACGCAGTATTTT
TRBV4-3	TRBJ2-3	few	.	CASSQEGYGDTQYF	TGCGCCAGCAGCCAAGAGGGTTACGGGGATACGCAGTATTTT
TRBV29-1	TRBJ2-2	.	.	CSVGDAAGELFF	TGCAGCGTTGGGGACGCAGCCGGGGAGCTGTTTTTT
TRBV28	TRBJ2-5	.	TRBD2	CASRGGVWQTQYF	TGTGCCAGCAGGGGAGGGGTTTGGCAGACCCAGTACTTC
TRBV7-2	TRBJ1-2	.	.	CASSLVTRSLIYGYTF	TGTGCCAGCAGCTTGGTCACCCGGAGCCTGATCTATGGCTACACCTTC
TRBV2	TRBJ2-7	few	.	CASSEAQGYEQYF	TGTGCCAGCAGTGAAGCGCAGGGTTACGAGCAGTACTTC
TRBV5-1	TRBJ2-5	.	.	CASSPQGETQYF	TGCGCCAGCAGCCCGCAAGGCGAGACCCAGTACTTC
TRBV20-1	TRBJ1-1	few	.	CSARDLFEAFF	TGCAGTGCTAGAGATCTATTTGAAGCTTTCTTT
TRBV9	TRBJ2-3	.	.	CASSVEGGVHYF	TGTGCCAGCAGCGTAGAAGGAGGGGTCCATTATTTT
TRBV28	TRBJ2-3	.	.	CASSFMAPTSPTDTQYF	TGTGCCAGCAGTTTTATGGCACCCACCTCCCCCACAGATACGCAGTATTTT
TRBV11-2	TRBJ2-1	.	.	CATRLYNEQFF	TGTGCCACCAGGCTCTACAATGAGCAGTTCTTC
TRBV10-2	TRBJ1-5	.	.	CASSTGNQPQHF	TGCGCCAGCAGTACAGGGAACCAGCCCCAGCATTTT
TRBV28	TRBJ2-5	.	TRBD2	CASSLAGEGGETQYF	TGTGCCAGCAGCTTGGCGGGGGAGGGAGGAGAGACCCAGTACTTC
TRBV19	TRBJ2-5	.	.	CASSIFGGLQETQYF	TGTGCCAGTAGTATCTTTGGGGGCCTCCAAGAGACCCAGTACTTC
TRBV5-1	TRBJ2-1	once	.	CASSPGSLYNEQFF	TGCGCCAGCAGCCCCGGCTCTCTCTACAATGAGCAGTTCTTC
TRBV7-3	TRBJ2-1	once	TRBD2	CASSATSGTYNEQFF	TGTGCCAGCAGCGCCACTAGCGGGACCTACAATGAGCAGTTCTTC
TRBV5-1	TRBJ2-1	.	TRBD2	CASSPAGGPGQFF	TGCGCCAGCAGTCCAGCGGGAGGGCCGGGGCAGTTCTTC
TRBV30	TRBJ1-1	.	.	CAWSVTTNTEAFF	TGTGCCTGGAGTGTAACGACGAACACTGAAGCTTTCTTT
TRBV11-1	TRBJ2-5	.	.	CASSFNVGEETQYF	TGTGCCAGCAGCTTTAATGTTGGGGAAGAGACCCAGTACTTC
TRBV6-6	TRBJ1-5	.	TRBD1	CASRETSGGSQPQHF	TGTGCCAGCCGCGAAACGTCAGGGGGAAGTCAGCCCCAGCATTTT
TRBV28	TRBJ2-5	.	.	CASKYRNGETQYF	TGTGCCAGCAAGTACAGAAACGGGGAGACCCAGTACTTC
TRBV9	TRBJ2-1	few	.	CASSVGTPSYNEQFF	TGTGCCAGCAGCGTAGGGACACCCTCCTACAATGAGCAGTTCTTC
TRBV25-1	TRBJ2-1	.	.	CASSEGWDEQFF	TGTGCCAGCAGTGAAGGGTGGGATGAGCAGTTCTTC
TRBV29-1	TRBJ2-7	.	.	CSVPQGHEQYF	TGCAGCGTCCCACAAGGCCACGAGCAGTACTTC
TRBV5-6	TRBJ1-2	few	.	CASSPRYGYTF	TGTGCCAGCAGCCCGAGATACGGCTACACCTTC
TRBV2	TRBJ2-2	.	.	CASRLGWTGELFF	TGTGCCAGCAGGCTCGGATGGACCGGGGAGCTGTTTTTT
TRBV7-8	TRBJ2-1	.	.	CASSLRPSIGQFF	TGTGCCAGCAGCCTCCGACCCAGCATTGGGCAGTTCTTC